The 28 T cell receptor beta chains below were found in one sample sequenced in a study of Graves' ophthalmopathy and Graves' hyperthyroidism. RNA transcripts were the template, and TCR beta CDR3 regions were amplified from them. Second-round multiplex PCR came after first-round RT-PCR with HTBI primers. Using its own MiXCR run on the multiplex PCR reads, TCRdb lists one record per CDR3 protein. The sample carries 210,000 or so distinct CDR3 sequences, under 30% recorded once. The sample consisted of peripheral blood. These receptors came from a man aged 50 or older with Graves' ophthalmopathy.

In this sample, this clonotype turned up many times. The genes are TRBV5-1 and TRBJ2-7; 8 nucleotides match TRBD2. With V trimmed by 7 bases and J by 5 bases, 11 bases remained unmatched. Germline V gives CDR1 SGHRS, CDR2 YFSETQ. CDR3 length: 14 amino acids. This CDR3 reads CASCLGGRLDEQYF. The CDR3 DNA reads TGCGCCAGCTGCCTCGGCGGGAGGCTTGACGAGCAGTACTTC. Full variable domain (rest looked up from reference TRBV5-1 and TRBJ2-7): KAGVTQTPRYLIKTRGQQVTLSCSPISGHRSVSWYQQTPGQGLQFLFEYFSETQRNKGNFPGRFSGRQFSNSRSEMNVSTLELGDSALYLCASCLGGRLDEQYFGPGTRLTVT.

The chain recombines TRBV6-5 with TRBJ1-5; no clear D. With 4 bases removed from V and 3 bases from J, the gap between germline ends came to 16 bases. The CDR3 consists of 16 residues. The germline V gene encodes CDR1 MNHEY and CDR2 SVGAGI. CDR3 nucleotide sequence: TGTGCCAGCAGTTTTAGTGCCAGAAATTACAATCAGCCCCAGCATTTT. It encodes CASSFSARNYNQPQHF.

This clonotype was picked up many times. J is TRBJ2-6 and V is TRBV12-3 or TRBV12-4, with a weak D call TRBD2 (6 bases). The CDR3 has 18 residues. V lost 6 bases and J 0 bases, leaving 18 bases between the germline ends. The CDR3 DNA follows: TGTGCCAGCAGGTTGGGAGGAGGGGCGATCTCTGGGGCCAACGTCCTGACTTTC. Encoded protein: CASRLGGGAISGANVLTF.

This clonotype has at least ten counts. This rearrangement joins TRBV28 to TRBJ2-7; D remains ambiguous. V was trimmed by 6 bases and J by 6 bases, leaving 12 bases between them. The germline gives CDR1 MDHEN, CDR2 SYDVKM. The CDR3 spans 12 residues. The CDR3 spells CASSSNKFEQYF. The CDR3 DNA follows: TGTGCCAGCAGCTCCAATAAGTTCGAGCAGTACTTC.

This clonotype was counted ten times or more. The rearrangement joins TRBV6-2 or TRBV6-3 to TRBJ2-1, with D tentatively TRBD2 (6 bases). This CDR3 contains 12 residues. Germline V lookup: CDR1 MNHEY, CDR2 SVGEGT. V was shortened by 8 bases and J by 4 bases, with 9 bases between the two germline ends. CDR3 amino acids: CASEGRYNEQFF. CDR3 nucleotide sequence: TGTGCCAGCGAGGGGAGGTACAATGAGCAGTTCTTC.

At least ten counts were recorded for this clonotype. The chain links TRBV29-1 to TRBJ2-7, with D possibly TRBD2 on 5 matching bases. CDR3 length: 13 residues. Trimming took off 6 bases at V and 4 bases at J, with 16 bases between the two ends. Germline-derived CDR1 and CDR2 are SQVTM and ANQGSEA. The CDR3 coding sequence is TGCAGCGTCGGGATGGGCTTGGGATACGAGCAGTACTTC. It specifies CSVGMGLGYEQYF.

This clonotype was counted at least ten times. The chain is built from TRBV18 and TRBJ1-5, with a tentative D call TRBD1 (5 bases). V shed 3 bases and J shed 3 bases, with 12 bases lying between them. This CDR3 has 15 residues. Per germline, CDR1 KGHSH and CDR2 LQKENI. CDR3 residues: CASSPALGDNQPQHF. As DNA, the CDR3 is TGTGCCAGCTCACCCGCTTTGGGGGACAATCAGCCCCAGCATTTT.

The chain couples TRBV12-3 or TRBV12-4 to TRBJ1-1; tentative D call: TRBD1 (6 bases). The V end lost 5 bases, the J end lost 7 bases, and 8 bases lay between the germline ends. The CDR3 is made up of 11 amino acids. As DNA, the CDR3 is TGTGCCAGCAGTCCGGACAGTGAAGCTTTCTTT. The encoded protein is CASSPDSEAFF.

This clonotype has ten or more counts. This sequence joins TRBV11-2 and TRBJ2-7; TRBD1 agrees at 11 bases. The germline CDR1 and CDR2 sequences are SGHAT and FQNNGV. The CDR3 consists of 15 residues. The V and J ends lost 5 bases and 5 bases, in that order; junction bases with no gene match: 8. As DNA, the CDR3 is TGTGCCAGCAGCCCCACAGGACAGGGGGCCCACGAGCAGTACTTC. Translated: CASSPTGQGAHEQYF.

This clonotype was recorded at least ten times. CDR3 sequence: CASSLRDRKPSGNTIYF. The CDR3 DNA is TGTGCCAGCAGCCTCCGGGACAGAAAGCCCTCTGGAAACACCATATATTTT. The V gene is TRBV11-2, the J gene TRBJ1-3; 7 bases match TRBD1. V shed 5 bases, J shed 0 bases, and the junction held 10 bases outside the gene matches. Germline assignment: CDR1 SGHAT and CDR2 FQNNGV. The CDR3 is 17 residues long.

In its sample, this clonotype was seen many times. The V gene is TRBV11-2, the J gene TRBJ2-2, with 11 bases lining up with TRBD2. CDR1 and CDR2 (germline): SGHAT, FQNNGV. CDR3 length: 16 residues. The V segment lost 4 bases and the J segment 7 bases; nucleotides outside the gene matches: 8. The CDR3 coding sequence is TGTGCCAGCAGCTCCTCACTAGCGGGAGACGACGGGGAGCTGTTTTTT. Translated, it gives CASSSSLAGDDGELFF.

A single count supports this clonotype. The V and J genes are TRBV19 and TRBJ2-2; no definite D call. V lost 8 bases and J 6 bases, leaving 13 bases between the germline ends. The CDR3 loop spans 13 amino acids. Germline-derived CDR1 and CDR2 are LNHDA and SQIVND (reference sequence). The CDR3 DNA reads TGTGCCAGTTTAGGGTTGGTTGCCGGGGAGCTGTTTTTT. It is translated as CASLGLVAGELFF.

This clonotype appeared many times. The gene calls are TRBV4-1 and TRBJ2-6; D unresolved. The ends were cut back, 6 bases at V and 0 bases at J, with 9 bases in the middle. This CDR3 has 15 amino acids. From germline, CDR1 is MGHRA and CDR2 YSYEKL. In DNA, the CDR3 is TGCGCCAGCAGAAACCCAGCCTCTGGGGCCAACGTCCTGACTTTC. Amino acids: CASRNPASGANVLTF.

Ten or more counts support this clonotype. The rearrangement links TRBV7-8 to TRBJ2-7; no clear D. Looked up from germline, CDR1 is SGHVS and CDR2 is FQNEAQ. Trimming removed 6 bases at V and 5 bases at J, with 14 bases between. The CDR3 extends over 13 amino acids. The CDR3 protein is CASRPGPIDEQYF. CDR3 nucleotides: TGTGCCAGCAGGCCTGGGCCCATCGACGAGCAGTACTTC.

The chain recombines TRBV7-2 with TRBJ2-7, with TRBD2 matching over 8 bases. The CDR3 extends over 17 amino acids. Trimming took 0 bases from V and 0 from J; bases not matched to a gene: 7. Germline CDR1 is SGHTA and CDR2 is FQGNSA. In DNA, the CDR3 is TGTGCCAGCAGCTTAGCCTTAGCGGGGCTGTACTCCTACGAGCAGTACTTC. The encoded protein is CASSLALAGLYSYEQYF. The full variable domain, its missing parts supplied by reference TRBV7-2 and TRBJ2-7, is GAGVSQSPSNKVTEKGKDVELRCDPISGHTALYWYRQSLGQGLEFLIYFQGNSAPDKSGLPSDRFSAERTGGSVSTLTIQRTQQEDSAVYLCASSLALAGLYSYEQYFGPGTRLTVT.

This clonotype has ten or more counts. The chain links TRBV28 to TRBJ1-5; D is uncertain. Trimming removed 3 bases from V and 9 bases from J, with 12 bases in between. From germline, CDR1 is MDHEN and CDR2 SYDVKM. The length of the CDR3 is 13 residues. The CDR3 DNA is TGTGCCAGCAGTTTTCGTGGGGTCGGGCCCCAGCATTTT. It yields the protein CASSFRGVGPQHF.

This clonotype occurred many times. The chain is built from TRBV6-5 and TRBJ2-7, with 9 bases matching TRBD1. This CDR3 contains 15 residues. Germline trimming cut 0 bases from V and 1 base from J; bases unmatched to any gene: 1. Germline values: CDR1 MNHEY, CDR2 SVGAGI. The CDR3 DNA is TGTGCCAGCAGTTACTCGACAGGGGGTTCCTACGAGCAGTACTTC. It codes for CASSYSTGGSYEQYF.

The rearrangement uses TRBV19 and TRBJ1-6, with 7 nucleotides matching TRBD1. Germline trimming cut 5 bases from V and 7 bases from J; bases unmatched to any gene: 5. CDR3 size: 14 residues. Germline loops: CDR1 LNHDA, CDR2 SQIVND (reference sequence). CDR3 sequence: CASSLQGRNSPLHF. The CDR3 nucleotides are TGTGCCAGTAGTTTACAGGGGCGGAATTCACCCCTCCACTTT.

V and J are TRBV28 and TRBJ1-5; maybe TRBD1 (6 bases). V lost 6 bases and J lost 7, with 19 bases in between. The CDR3 length is 15 residues. Germline-derived CDR1 and CDR2 are MDHEN and SYDVKM. The CDR3 nucleotides are TGTGCCAGCAGCCATGGGACACCCTCGGGCCAGCCCCAGCATTTT. It specifies CASSHGTPSGQPQHF. Supplemented by reference TRBV28 and TRBJ1-5, the full variable domain reads DVKVTQSSRYLVKRTGEKVFLECVQDMDHENMFWYRQDPGLGLRLIYFSYDVKMKEKGDIPEGYSVSREKKERFSLILESASTNQTSMYLCASSHGTPSGQPQHFGDGTRLSIL.

This clonotype showed up many times. The chain couples TRBV18 to TRBJ1-1; TRBD1 might be the D (5 bases). Trimming stripped 8 bases from V and 10 bases from J, with 38 bases between. Germline loops: CDR1 KGHSH, CDR2 LQKENI. The CDR3 extends over 19 amino acids. The CDR3 reads CASPYTSFEGTNATLTAFF. CDR3 in DNA: TGTGCCAGCCCATACACCTCGTTTGAAGGGACTAACGCGACTTTGACAGCTTTCTTT.

At least ten counts were recorded for this clonotype. This rearrangement joins TRBV30 to TRBJ2-7; D unresolved. The V end was cut by 1 base, the J end by 2 bases, with 9 bases between. The CDR3 has 13 residues. Germline assignment: CDR1 GTSNPN and CDR2 SVGIG (reference sequence). CDR3 sequence (DNA): TGTGCCTGGAGTGCCGCTCCAGCCTACGAGCAGTACTTC. Residues: CAWSAAPAYEQYF.

Ten or more counts support this clonotype. The chain combines TRBV4-2 with TRBJ1-3; 9 nucleotides line up with TRBD1. The germline V gene encodes CDR1 LGHNA and CDR2 YNFKEQ. This CDR3 region has 17 residues. V was clipped by 10 bases and J by 0 bases; unmatched bases: 13. The CDR3 coding sequence is TGTGCCACCAAAACAGGGGGCGAAGGGGGCTCTGGAAACACCATATATTTT. Encoded protein: CATKTGGEGGSGNTIYF.

The V and J genes are TRBV6-2 or TRBV6-3 and TRBJ2-7; TRBD1 might be the D (6 bases). From germline, CDR1 is MNHEY and CDR2 SVGEGT. The length of the CDR3 is 13 residues. V was clipped by 0 bases and J by 5 bases, with 8 bases between them. The CDR3 DNA is TGTGCCAGCAGTTACTCCGGACAGAACGAGCAGTACTTC. Translating gives CASSYSGQNEQYF.

The table lists this clonotype with many counts. The chain has TRBV27 and TRBJ1-5; D remains unclear. Trimming removed 6 bases from V and 0 bases from J, with 12 bases in between. Germline V gene lookup returns CDR1 MNHEY and CDR2 SMNVEV (reference sequence). The CDR3 runs 15 residues. CDR3 nucleotides: TGTGCCAGCAGCCCCCTAATATATAGCAATCAGCCCCAGCATTTT. It codes for CASSPLIYSNQPQHF.

This clonotype has at least ten counts. The chain couples TRBV20-1 to TRBJ2-5; D assignment may be TRBD1 or TRBD2 (6 bases each). Germline V CDR1 and CDR2: DFQATT, SNEGSKA (reference sequence). The CDR3 is 14 residues long. V was pared by 3 bases and J by 5 bases, with 16 bases between. The CDR3 sequence is CSASQEGVSETQYF. The CDR3 DNA reads TGCAGTGCTAGCCAGGAGGGGGTGAGCGAGACCCAGTACTTC.

This clonotype was detected many times. The rearrangement links TRBV12-3 or TRBV12-4 to TRBJ1-2; TRBD1 might be the D (5 bases). The V end lost 3 bases, the J end lost 6 bases, and 26 bases lay between the germline ends. The CDR3 length is 18 residues. The CDR3 bases are TGTGCCAGCAGTTTTCGGCGAGGAATGCAGGGAAGAAGTAATGGCTACACCTTC. Amino acid sequence: CASSFRRGMQGRSNGYTF.

The chain couples TRBV27 to TRBJ1-1; no reliable D call. From germline, CDR1 is MNHEY and CDR2 SMNVEV (reference sequence). The CDR3 consists of 15 residues. V was shortened by 3 bases and J by 1 base, with 12 bases between the two germline ends. In DNA form, the CDR3 reads TGTGCCAGCAGTTTCGAGCCCAGAGGGAACACTGAAGCTTTCTTT. Encoded protein: CASSFEPRGNTEAFF.

The J gene is TRBJ2-5, the V gene TRBV12-3 or TRBV12-4; D not resolved. Trimming took 0 bases from V and 9 from J, leaving 17 bases between them. This CDR3 spans 15 amino acids. The CDR3 DNA sequence: TGTGCCAGCAGTTTAGCGCTTGGAGTCCCCCTGGCCCAGTACTTC. Its translation is CASSLALGVPLAQYF.